The entry below describes one TCR beta chain. This sample is drawn from a study of blood T cell repertoires in COVID-19. Study in general: Both acute and convalescent COVID-19 samples were obtained from the United States, Italy and Spain.

Using immunoSEQ multiplex PCR, the repertoire was profiled, and TCRdb retains in-frame clones only, with some absent. The table shows 190,000 or so clones, with 75% to 90% occurring only once. Germline V lookup: CDR1 LNHDA, CDR2 SQIVND (reference sequence). This CDR3 comprises 13 residues. The V end lost 10 bases, the J end lost 3 bases, and 12 bases lay between the germline ends. The clonotype was recovered from a man in his forties who had recovered from COVID-19. This chain joins TRBV19 and TRBJ1-4, with D maybe TRBD1 (5 bases). The sample consisted of PBMCs or T cells enriched from blood (not recorded which). The CDR3 reads CATRGLPNEKLFF. DNA of the CDR3: TGTGCCACCCGGGGGTTGCCTAATGAAAAACTGTTTTTT.